The 15 T cell receptor beta chains below were found in one sample sequenced in a study of blood T cell repertoires in COVID-19. Clones were read by immunoSEQ multiplex PCR, and TCRdb kept only the in-frame ones, dropping some. The profile shows around 100,000 clones, roughly 86% of them singletons. Sequencing used peripheral blood. These receptor sequences come from a human donor in a cohort sampled during active COVID-19.

The genes are TRBV7-2 and TRBJ2-2; D might be TRBD2 (5 bases). CDR3 length: 14 residues. Trimming removed 0 bases from V and 7 bases from J, with 9 bases in between. Germline V gene data show CDR1 as SGHTA and CDR2 as FQGNSA. For the CDR3, the DNA is TGTGCCAGCAGCTTAGCCCCGGGAAACGGGGAGCTGTTTTTT. Its protein product is CASSLAPGNGELFF.

This sequence joins TRBV7-8 and TRBJ2-7; no definite D call. Germline lookup yields CDR1 SGHVS and CDR2 FQNEAQ. The CDR3 consists of 14 residues. Deletions cut 5 bases from V and 2 bases from J, with 13 bases between. The CDR3 is CASSRATEAYEQYF. The CDR3 DNA reads as TGTGCCAGCAGCCGAGCTACTGAGGCCTACGAGCAGTACTTC.

V is TRBV5-6 and J is TRBJ1-2, with unresolved D. Deletions cut 0 bases from V and 4 bases from J, with 13 bases between. This CDR3 is 15 amino acids long. Germline CDR1 SGHDT, CDR2 YYEEEE. In nucleotides, the CDR3 is TGTGCCAGCAGCTTGGGTCTCCGAGGAAGCTATGGCTACACCTTC. As protein: CASSLGLRGSYGYTF.

V is TRBV7-2 and J is TRBJ2-7; TRBD2 matches 7 bases. Germline V CDR1 and CDR2: SGHTA, FQGNSA. V was pared by 1 base and J by 3 bases, with 6 bases of the junction left unmatched. There are 15 residues in the CDR3. The CDR3 region has the DNA TGTGCCAGCAGCTTAGGGGGGGGTAGCCACTACGAGCAGTACTTC. Translating gives CASSLGGGSHYEQYF. Together with reference TRBV7-2 and TRBJ2-7, the CDR3 gives the full variable domain: GAGVSQSPSNKVTEKGKDVELRCDPISGHTALYWYRQSLGQGLEFLIYFQGNSAPDKSGLPSDRFSAERTGGSVSTLTIQRTQQEDSAVYLCASSLGGGSHYEQYFGPGTRLTVT.

V is TRBV11-2 and J is TRBJ1-2; 10 bases align to TRBD1. Trimming at V came to 3 bases and at J to 8 bases, leaving 6 bases not matched to a gene. CDR1 is SGHAT and CDR2 is FQNNGV in the germline V gene. The CDR3 runs to 14 residues. The CDR3 DNA is TGTGCCAGCAGCTTGGACAGGGGGGGACGCGGCTACACCTTC. Its translation is CASSLDRGGRGYTF.

This sequence joins TRBV5-1 and TRBJ1-1; no firm D call. Germline values: CDR1 SGHRS, CDR2 YFSETQ. There are 14 residues in the CDR3. V was cut by 4 bases and J by 0 bases, with 10 bases left in between. CDR3 sequence reads: CASSTDGMNTEAFF. DNA of the CDR3: TGCGCCAGCAGCACGGACGGGATGAACACTGAAGCTTTCTTT.

This clone appeared once. The chain joins TRBV19 to TRBJ2-6; maybe TRBD2 (5 bases). The CDR3 spans 15 residues. V lost 5 bases to trimming and J lost 1 base, with 9 bases between them. Per the germline V gene, CDR1 is LNHDA and CDR2 is SQIVND (reference sequence). The CDR3 region is CASSGSQSGANVLTF. The CDR3 region has the DNA TGTGCCAGTAGTGGGAGCCAGTCTGGGGCCAACGTCCTGACTTTC.

The rearrangement uses TRBV28 and TRBJ1-4, with D perhaps matching TRBD1 (5 bases). The germline gives CDR1 MDHEN, CDR2 SYDVKM. Trimming removed 4 bases at V and 7 bases at J, with 16 bases between. The CDR3 length is 15 residues. The CDR3 loop reads CASSSPRQTLEKLFF. CDR3 DNA sequence: TGTGCCAGCAGTTCCCCCCGACAGACACTTGAAAAACTGTTTTTT.

The rearrangement joins TRBV11-2 to TRBJ2-7; D may be TRBD1 (5 bases). V was trimmed by 8 bases and J by 6 bases, leaving 11 bases between them. This CDR3 is 11 amino acids long. CDR1 and CDR2 from the germline V gene are SGHAT and FQNNGV. The CDR3 coding sequence is TGTGCCAGCCGTCAGGGTTTCGAGCAGTACTTC. This encodes CASRQGFEQYF.

The CDR3 sequence is CASSKDRAVETQYF. The DNA of the CDR3 is TGTGCCAGCAGCAAGGACAGGGCGGTAGAGACCCAGTACTTC. The chain links TRBV7-2 to TRBJ2-5, with TRBD1 matching 8 bases. The J segment lost 4 bases and the V segment lost 5 bases, leaving 6 bases of the junction unmatched. Germline V lookup: CDR1 SGHTA, CDR2 FQGNSA. The CDR3 consists of 14 residues.

The J gene is TRBJ1-3, the V gene TRBV11-2; 7 nucleotides match TRBD1. Germline loops: CDR1 SGHAT, CDR2 FQNNGV. The junction had 8 bases not matched to a gene; V was cut back by 3 bases and J by 3 bases. CDR3 length: 16 residues. The CDR3 spells CASSFRRDRGGNTIYF. The CDR3 bases are TGTGCCAGCAGCTTTCGCCGGGACAGAGGTGGAAACACCATATATTTT. Variable domain in full (rest from reference TRBV11-2 and TRBJ1-3): EAGVAQSPRYKIIEKRQSVAFWCNPISGHATLYWYQQILGQGPKLLIQFQNNGVVDDSQLPKDRFSAERLKGVDSTLKIQPAKLEDSAVYLCASSFRRDRGGNTIYFGEGSWLTVV.

The chain links TRBV3-1 (or the pseudogene TRBV3-2) to TRBJ1-1; possible D gene TRBD1, 6 bases. Trimming removed 5 bases at V and 1 base at J, with 11 bases between. Germline V gene sequence: CDR1 LGHDT, CDR2 YNNKEL (reference sequence). The CDR3 extends over 14 amino acids. CDR3 sequence reads: CASSYSDRNTEAFF. CDR3 DNA: TGTGCCAGCAGCTATTCGGACAGGAACACTGAAGCTTTCTTT.

The V call is TRBV10-3, the J call TRBJ1-4; 12 positions match TRBD1. This CDR3 comprises 17 residues. The ends lost 3 bases at V and 2 bases at J; junction bases unmatched: 4. The germline CDR1 and CDR2 sequences are ENHRY and SYGVKD. CDR3 DNA sequence: TGTGCCATCAGTGAAGAGGGACAGGGGGCGACTAATGAAAAACTGTTTTTT. Translating it yields CAISEEGQGATNEKLFF.

The rearrangement links TRBV5-1 to TRBJ1-1, with 7 bases fitting TRBD1. This CDR3 has 14 amino acids. V shed 3 bases and J 5 bases; nucleotides not matched to a gene: 7. Germline V gene lookup returns CDR1 SGHRS and CDR2 YFSETQ. CDR3 loop: CASSYTGDGTEAFF. The CDR3 DNA reads as TGCGCCAGCAGCTATACAGGGGATGGGACTGAAGCTTTCTTT.

CDR3 DNA sequence: TGTGCCAGTAGATTCGGACAGAACAATGAGCAGTTCTTC. It is translated as CASRFGQNNEQFF. The V and J genes are TRBV19 and TRBJ2-1, with D maybe TRBD1 (6 bases). The germline V gene has CDR1 LNHDA and CDR2 SQIVND (reference sequence). V was clipped by 6 bases and J by 5 bases, with 11 bases between them. The CDR3 runs to 13 residues.